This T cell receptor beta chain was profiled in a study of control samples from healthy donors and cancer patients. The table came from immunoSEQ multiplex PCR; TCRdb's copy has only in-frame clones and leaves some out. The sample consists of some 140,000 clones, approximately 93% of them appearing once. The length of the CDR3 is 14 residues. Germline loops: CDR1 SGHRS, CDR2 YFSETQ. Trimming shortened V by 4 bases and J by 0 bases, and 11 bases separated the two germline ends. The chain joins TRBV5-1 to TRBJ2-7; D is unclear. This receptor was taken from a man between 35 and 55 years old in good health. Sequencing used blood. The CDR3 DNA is TGCGCCAGCAGCCGTTCCTATAGCTCCTACGAGCAGTACTTC. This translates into CASSRSYSSYEQYF.